This T cell receptor (beta chain) was observed in a study of T cells in Graves' hyperthyroidism and ophthalmopathy. Study-level information: Pretreatment peripheral blood was obtained at initial diagnosis.

The CDR3 is 16 residues long. In germline, CDR1 is ENHRY, CDR2 SYGVKD. The V segment lost 4 bases and the J segment 2 bases; nucleotides outside the gene matches: 7. Researchers amplified the TCR beta CDR3 regions from RNA transcripts. Initially, a first-round RT-PCR of the TCR CDR3 employed the HTBI primer set. TCRdb reprocessed the multiplex PCR reads via MiXCR and lists one record per CDR3 protein. This table holds approximately 620,000 distinct CDR3 sequences, roughly a sixth found once. The V gene is TRBV10-3, the J gene TRBJ2-2, with TRBD1 matching 7 bases. Specimen: blood. This TCR was recovered from a woman aged 40 to 50 with Graves' ophthalmopathy. CDR3 in amino acids: CAISAQGGANTGELFF. The CDR3 region has the DNA TGTGCCATCAGTGCCCAAGGGGGCGCAAACACCGGGGAGCTGTTTTTT.